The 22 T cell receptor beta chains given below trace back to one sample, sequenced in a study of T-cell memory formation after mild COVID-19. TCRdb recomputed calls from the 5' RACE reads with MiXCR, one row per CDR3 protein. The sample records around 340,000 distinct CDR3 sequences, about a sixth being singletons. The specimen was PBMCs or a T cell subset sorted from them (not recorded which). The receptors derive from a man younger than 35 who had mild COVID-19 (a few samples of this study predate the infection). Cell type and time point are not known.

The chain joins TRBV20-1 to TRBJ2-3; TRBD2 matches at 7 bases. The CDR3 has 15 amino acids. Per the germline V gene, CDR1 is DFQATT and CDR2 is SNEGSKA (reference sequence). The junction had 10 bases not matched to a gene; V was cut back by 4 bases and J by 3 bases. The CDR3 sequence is CSATRHLGRTDTQYF. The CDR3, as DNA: TGCAGTGCTACTAGACACCTCGGGAGGACAGATACGCAGTATTTT.

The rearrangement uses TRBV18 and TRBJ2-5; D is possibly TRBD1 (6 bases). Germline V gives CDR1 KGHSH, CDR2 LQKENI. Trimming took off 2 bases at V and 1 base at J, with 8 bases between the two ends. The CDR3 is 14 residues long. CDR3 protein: CASSPGQSQETQYF. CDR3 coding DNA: TGTGCCAGCTCACCAGGACAGAGCCAAGAGACCCAGTACTTC.

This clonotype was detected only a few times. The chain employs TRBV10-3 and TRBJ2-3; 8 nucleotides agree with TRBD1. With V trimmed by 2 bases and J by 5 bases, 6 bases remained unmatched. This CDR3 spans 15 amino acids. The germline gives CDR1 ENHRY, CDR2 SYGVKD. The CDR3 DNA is TGTGCCATCAGTGAGGGCAGGGGGCAGGGAGATACGCAGTATTTT. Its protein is CAISEGRGQGDTQYF.

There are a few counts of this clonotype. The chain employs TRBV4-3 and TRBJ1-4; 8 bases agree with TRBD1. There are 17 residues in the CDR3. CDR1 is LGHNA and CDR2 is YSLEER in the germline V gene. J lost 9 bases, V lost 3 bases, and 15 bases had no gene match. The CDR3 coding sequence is TGCGCCAGCAGCCAGACCAGGGGGCGCCTAATTGTTCAAAAACTGTTTTTT. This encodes CASSQTRGRLIVQKLFF.

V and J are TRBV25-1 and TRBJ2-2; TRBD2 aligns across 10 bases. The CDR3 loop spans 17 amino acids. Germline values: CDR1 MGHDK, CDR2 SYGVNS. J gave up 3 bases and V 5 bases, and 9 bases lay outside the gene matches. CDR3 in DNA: TGTGCCAGCAGTAGAAAGCGGGGGGGTCCGGACACCGGGGAGCTGTTTTTT. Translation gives CASSRKRGGPDTGELFF.

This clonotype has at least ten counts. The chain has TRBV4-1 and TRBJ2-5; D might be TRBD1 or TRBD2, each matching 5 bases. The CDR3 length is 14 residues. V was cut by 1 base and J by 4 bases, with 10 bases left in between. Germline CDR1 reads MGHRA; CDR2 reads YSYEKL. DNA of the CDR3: TGCGCCAGCAGCCAAGTTCCAGGGAGAGAGACCCAGTACTTC. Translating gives CASSQVPGRETQYF.

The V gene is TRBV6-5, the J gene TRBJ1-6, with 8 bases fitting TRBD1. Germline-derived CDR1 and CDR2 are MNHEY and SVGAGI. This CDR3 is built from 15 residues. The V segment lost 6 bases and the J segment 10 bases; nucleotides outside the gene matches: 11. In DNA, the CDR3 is TGTGCCAGCAGGGGGACAGGTATTTTGGCATCACCCCTCCACTTT. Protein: CASRGTGILASPLHF.

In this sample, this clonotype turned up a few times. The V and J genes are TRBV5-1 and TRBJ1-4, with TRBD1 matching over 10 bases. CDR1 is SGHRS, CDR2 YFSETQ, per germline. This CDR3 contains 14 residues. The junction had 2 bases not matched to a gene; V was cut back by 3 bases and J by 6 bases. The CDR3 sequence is CASSWGQGYEKLFF. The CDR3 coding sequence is TGCGCCAGCAGCTGGGGACAGGGGTATGAAAAACTGTTTTTT.

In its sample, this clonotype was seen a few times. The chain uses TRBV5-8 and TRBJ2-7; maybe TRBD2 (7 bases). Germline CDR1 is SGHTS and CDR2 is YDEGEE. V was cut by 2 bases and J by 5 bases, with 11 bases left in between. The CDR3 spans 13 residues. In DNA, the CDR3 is TGTGCCAGCAGCTTACCGGGGGGCCACGAGCAGTACGTC. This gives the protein CASSLPGGHEQYV.

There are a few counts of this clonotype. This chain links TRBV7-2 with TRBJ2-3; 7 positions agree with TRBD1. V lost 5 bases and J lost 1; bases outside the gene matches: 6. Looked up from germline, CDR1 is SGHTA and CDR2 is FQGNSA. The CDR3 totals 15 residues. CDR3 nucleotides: TGTGCCAGCAGCCCGGCGCAGGGGGGCACAGATACGCAGTATTTT. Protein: CASSPAQGGTDTQYF.

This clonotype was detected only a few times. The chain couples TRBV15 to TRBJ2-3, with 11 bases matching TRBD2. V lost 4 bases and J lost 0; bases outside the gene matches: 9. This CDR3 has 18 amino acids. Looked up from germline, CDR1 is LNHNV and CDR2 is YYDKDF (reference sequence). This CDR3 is CATSKGLADYTSTDTQYF. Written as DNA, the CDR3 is TGTGCCACCAGCAAGGGACTAGCGGATTATACTAGCACAGATACGCAGTATTTT. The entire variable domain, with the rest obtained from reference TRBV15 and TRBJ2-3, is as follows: DAMVIQNPRYQVTQFGKPVTLSCSQTLNHNVMYWYQQKSSQAPKLLFHYYDKDFNNEADTPDNFQSRRPNTSFCFLDIRSPGLGDTAMYLCATSKGLADYTSTDTQYFGPGTRLTVL.

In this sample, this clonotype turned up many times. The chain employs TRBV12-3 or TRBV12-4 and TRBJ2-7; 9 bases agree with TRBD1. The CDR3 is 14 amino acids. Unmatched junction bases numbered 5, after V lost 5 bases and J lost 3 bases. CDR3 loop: CASSAGTGNYEQYF. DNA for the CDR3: TGTGCCAGCAGTGCCGGGACAGGGAACTACGAGCAGTACTTC.

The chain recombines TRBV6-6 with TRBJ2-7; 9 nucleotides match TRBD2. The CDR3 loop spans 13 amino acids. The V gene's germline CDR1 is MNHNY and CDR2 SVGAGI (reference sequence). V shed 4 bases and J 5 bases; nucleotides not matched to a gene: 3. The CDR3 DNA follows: TGTGCCAGCAGTTCCATAGCGGGGGACGAGCAGTACTTC. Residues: CASSSIAGDEQYF.

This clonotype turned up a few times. The CDR3 sequence: CASSPDSTQETQYF. CDR3 DNA: TGTGCCAGCAGTCCGGACTCTACTCAAGAGACCCAGTACTTC. The rearrangement uses TRBV12-3 or TRBV12-4 and TRBJ2-5, with D tentatively TRBD2 (5 bases). Trimming took 5 bases from V and 2 from J, leaving 12 bases between them. The CDR3 has 14 amino acids.

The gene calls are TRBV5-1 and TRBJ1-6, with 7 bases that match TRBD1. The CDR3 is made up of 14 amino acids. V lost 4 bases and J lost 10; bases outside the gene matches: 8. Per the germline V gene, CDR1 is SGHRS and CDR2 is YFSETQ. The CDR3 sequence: CASSLGTVTSPLHF. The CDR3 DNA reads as TGCGCCAGCAGCCTGGGGACAGTCACGTCACCCCTCCACTTT.

Here the CDR3 DNA reads TGTGCCAGCAGTTCGCTCGTCGGTGGCTACACCTTC. Translating it yields CASSSLVGGYTF. The gene calls are TRBV2 and TRBJ1-2; D is undetermined. The CDR3 is 12 amino acids. V lost 5 bases and J lost 7, with 11 bases in between. Looked up from germline, CDR1 is SNHLY and CDR2 is FYNNEI.

The chain's CDR3 is CASSQSPGLAGGRTRELFF. The CDR3, as DNA: TGTGCCAGCAGTCAGTCTCCGGGACTAGCGGGGGGACGTACCCGGGAGCTGTTTTTT. The chain is built from TRBV3-1 and TRBJ2-2, with 15 nucleotides matching TRBD2. CDR1 is LGHDT, CDR2 YNNKEL, per germline (reference sequence). This CDR3 has 19 amino acids. J lost 9 bases, V lost 6 bases, and 17 bases had no gene match.

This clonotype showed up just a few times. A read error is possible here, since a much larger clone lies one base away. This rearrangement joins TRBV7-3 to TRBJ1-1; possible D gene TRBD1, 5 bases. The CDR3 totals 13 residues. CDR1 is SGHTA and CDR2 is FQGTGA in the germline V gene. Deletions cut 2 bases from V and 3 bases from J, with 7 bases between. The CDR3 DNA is TGTGCCAGCAGCTTACGACAGTACACTGAAGCTTTCTTT. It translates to CASSLRQYTEAFF.

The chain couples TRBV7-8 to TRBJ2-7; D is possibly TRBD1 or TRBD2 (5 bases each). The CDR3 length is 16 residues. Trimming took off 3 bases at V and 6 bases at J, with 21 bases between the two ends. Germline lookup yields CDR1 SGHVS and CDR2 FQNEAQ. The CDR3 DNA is TGTGCCAGCAGCTTCCGGGACGCAGGACCGAAGGCCGAGCAGTACTTC. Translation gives CASSFRDAGPKAEQYF.

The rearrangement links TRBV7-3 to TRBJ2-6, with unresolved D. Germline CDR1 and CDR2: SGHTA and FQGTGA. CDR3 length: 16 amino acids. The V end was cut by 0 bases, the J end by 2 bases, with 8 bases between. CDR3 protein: CASSLTNSPGANVLTF. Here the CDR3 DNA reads TGTGCCAGCAGCTTAACGAACAGCCCTGGGGCCAACGTCCTGACTTTC.

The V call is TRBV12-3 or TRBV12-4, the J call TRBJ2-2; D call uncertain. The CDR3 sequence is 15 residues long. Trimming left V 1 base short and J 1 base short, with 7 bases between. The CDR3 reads CASSLGVMNTGELFF. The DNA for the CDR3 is TGTGCCAGCAGTTTAGGTGTAATGAACACCGGGGAGCTGTTTTTT.

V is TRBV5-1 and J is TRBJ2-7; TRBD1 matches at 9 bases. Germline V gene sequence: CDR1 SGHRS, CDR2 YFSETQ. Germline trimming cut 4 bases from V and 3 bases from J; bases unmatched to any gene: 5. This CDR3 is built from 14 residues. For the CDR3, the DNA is TGCGCCAGCAGCCAGGGACAGGGACACTACGAGCAGTACTTC. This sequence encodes CASSQGQGHYEQYF.